The source of this T cell receptor beta chain is a study of blood T cells in healthy people across ages. Findings and limits, study-wide: What prevented conclusive comparison of naive and antigen-experienced cells was that PBMCs were unsorted.

PCR was performed a second time for about 7 to 11 cycles using a sample-barcoded 5' primer and a J-beta primer mix. TCRdb independently ran MiXCR on the 5' RACE reads; one entry per CDR3 protein. The data show approximately 1.5 million distinct CDR3 sequences, roughly 32% seen once. In its sample, this clonotype was seen a few times. Its antigen is undetermined. Looked up from germline, CDR1 is ENHRY and CDR2 is SYGVKD. The CDR3 is made up of 12 amino acids. Trimming pared 8 bases from V and 6 bases from J, leaving 14 bases between. The chain joins TRBV10-3 to TRBJ2-7; D might be TRBD2 (6 bases). Sequenced: blood. The TCR comes from a woman aged 25 to 45 in good health. In DNA form, the CDR3 reads TGTGCCATCCGGAGGGATTTGGGCGAGCAGTACTTC. It yields the protein CAIRRDLGEQYF.